The T cell receptor (beta chain) under discussion was sequenced for a study of blood T cell repertoires in COVID-19. Study summary: COVID-19 samples from acute and convalescent phases originated in the United States, Italy and Spain. PBMCs, B-cell-depleted T cells, or T cells provided the cDNA or gDNA that made up the material.

Original analysis: Estimates of nucleated cell counts were drawn from the amplification of reference gene primers. Profiled with immunoSEQ multiplex PCR; TCRdb holds only in-frame clones, not every one. V and J calls and clone size are copied from that table; D and trimming were computed from the DNA. This sample has around 220,000 clones, with more than 80% found just once. Followed longitudinally, the Seattle patients had been enrolled during active infection. This TCR derives from a woman of 80 years or more with COVID-19, enrolled during active disease. Sample: peripheral blood.

The CDR3 protein is CASSPTTGAGELFF. The DNA for the CDR3 is TGTGCCAGCAGCCCCACTACAGGGGCCGGGGAGCTGTTTTTT. The J gene is TRBJ2-2, the V gene TRBV3-1 (or the pseudogene TRBV3-2), with 7 bases matching TRBD1. J gave up 6 bases and V 4 bases, and 5 bases lay outside the gene matches. Germline V CDR1 and CDR2: LGHDT, YNNKEL (reference sequence). This CDR3 is built from 14 residues.